This is a list of T cell receptor beta chains from one sample in a study of human T cells and chemical hapten exposure. In TCRdb, the RACE reads were re-called with MiXCR into one record per CDR3 protein. This repertoire shows 65,000 to 95,000 distinct CDR3 sequences, approximately 10% found once; its top ten account for about 3.5%. This specimen was whole blood, taken in connection with sensitization to the hapten diphenylcyclopropenone (DPC). The source of these receptors is a woman in her fifties or sixties with alopecia areata. Some clones in this sample may be carry-over from other donors' samples. The CDR3 runs from the conserved cysteine through the conserved F or W. Each record gives: V gene, J gene, clone size, D gene, CDR3 DNA, CDR3 protein. D genes are given only for firm matches. Only some rows state a clone size, as once, few, many or a class for expanded clones.

>TRBV5-1|TRBJ2-5|many|TRBD2
TGCGCCAGCAGCCCAGGACTAGAAGAGACCCAGTACTTC
CASSPGLEETQYF
>TRBV18|TRBJ1-1|many|TRBD1
TGTGCCAGCTTAGGACAGGGGGACACTGAAGCTTTCTTT
CASLGQGDTEAFF
>TRBV6-5|TRBJ2-2|few|TRBD2
TGTGCCAGCAACAGCGGGGGGCCGAATCGCGGGGAGCTGTTTTTT
CASNSGGPNRGELFF
>TRBV3-1|TRBJ2-7|-|-
TGTGCCAGCAGTCAAAACCCGGGGCCCTACGAGCAGTACTTC
CASSQNPGPYEQYF
>TRBV2|TRBJ2-2|few|-
TGTGCCAGCAGTGAACAGGGACCGAACACCGGGGAGCTGTTTTTT
CASSEQGPNTGELFF
>TRBV7-9|TRBJ2-1|-|-
TGTGCCAGCAGCCGTACTACCGGACAGATCAATGAGCAGTTCTTC
CASSRTTGQINEQFF
>TRBV6-1|TRBJ2-3|-|-
TGTGCCAGCAGTGAAGCGGGGGGGCCTGGGGATACGCAGTATTTT
CASSEAGGPGDTQYF
>TRBV18|TRBJ1-5|many|TRBD1
TGTGCCAGCTCACCGGGACAGGGGCCCACTAATAGCAATCAGCCCCAGCATTTT
CASSPGQGPTNSNQPQHF
>TRBV11-3|TRBJ2-3|-|-
TGTGCCAGCAGCTTGACTAGTGAAGATACGCAGTATTTT
CASSLTSEDTQYF
>TRBV20-1|TRBJ1-5|few|-
TGCAGTGCTAGACCTCAACGGGGGACCCCCAATAGCAATCAGCCCCAGCATTTT
CSARPQRGTPNSNQPQHF